A single sample is the source of the 17 T cell receptor beta chains below, sequenced in a study of blood T cell repertoires in COVID-19 (TCRdb year 2020). The library was generated by the immunoSEQ multiplex PCR assay. The table was pulled from immuneACCESS by TCRdb, which kept in-frame rearrangements only. Such tables lose some clones; where checked, under half of the loss comes from unresolved V genes, and the rest has no known cause. This sample lists a few hundred thousand clones; more than 85% were detected once. The ten biggest clones cover roughly 3% of the sample. Sequences were obtained from PBMCs or T cells enriched from blood (not recorded which). The receptors stem from a woman aged 30 to 39 who had recovered from COVID-19.

This chain links TRBV3-1 (or the pseudogene TRBV3-2) with TRBJ2-7, with 12 bases matching TRBD2. The length of the CDR3 is 16 residues. Per the germline V gene, CDR1 is LGHDT and CDR2 is YNNKEL (reference sequence). V lost 1 base, J lost 5 bases, and 6 bases stayed unmatched. For the CDR3, the DNA is TGTGCCAGCAGCCAAGTTACTAGCGGGGGGAACCACGAGCAGTACTTC. Its protein product is CASSQVTSGGNHEQYF.

This rearrangement joins TRBV12-3 or TRBV12-4 to TRBJ1-1; D might be TRBD1 (5 bases). The V end lost 7 bases, the J end lost 2 bases, and 11 bases lay between the germline ends. The CDR3 covers 13 residues. The CDR3 sequence is CASTPGGNTEAFF. For the CDR3, the DNA is TGTGCCAGCACCCCGGGGGGAAACACTGAAGCTTTCTTT.

This chain connects TRBV27 to TRBJ1-1; D is uncertain. Looked up from germline, CDR1 is MNHEY and CDR2 is SMNVEV (reference sequence). This CDR3 has 9 amino acids. Trimming removed 8 bases from V and 7 bases from J, with 5 bases in between. CDR3: CASGFEAFF. The CDR3 nucleotides are TGTGCCAGCGGCTTTGAAGCTTTCTTT.

The genes are TRBV5-1 and TRBJ2-2, with D perhaps matching TRBD1 (6 bases). The germline gives CDR1 SGHRS, CDR2 YFSETQ. With 7 bases removed from V and 0 bases from J, the gap between germline ends came to 10 bases. The CDR3 totals 14 residues. The chain's CDR3 is CASHRDTNTGELFF. CDR3 DNA: TGCGCCAGCCATCGGGACACGAACACCGGGGAGCTGTTTTTT. The full variable domain, completed using reference TRBV5-1 and TRBJ2-2, is KAGVTQTPRYLIKTRGQQVTLSCSPISGHRSVSWYQQTPGQGLQFLFEYFSETQRNKGNFPGRFSGRQFSNSRSEMNVSTLELGDSALYLCASHRDTNTGELFFGEGSRLTVL.

In its sample, this clone was seen once. This chain joins TRBV12-3 or TRBV12-4 and TRBJ2-7; D might be TRBD1 (5 bases). V lost 6 bases and J lost 8, with 14 bases in between. This CDR3 spans 12 amino acids. CDR3 DNA: TGTGCCAGCAGCCGCGAGCTGGGGCAGCAGTACTTC. Its protein product is CASSRELGQQYF.

The chain couples TRBV19 to TRBJ2-1; D is possibly TRBD2 (5 bases). The CDR3 runs 17 residues. V lost 3 bases and J lost 0, with 15 bases in between. The germline V gene encodes CDR1 LNHDA and CDR2 SQIVND (reference sequence). CDR3 sequence (DNA): TGTGCCAGTAGTATCCTGACTATCCCTCTCTCCTACAATGAGCAGTTCTTC. The encoded protein is CASSILTIPLSYNEQFF. Filled out from reference TRBV19 and TRBJ2-1, the complete variable domain reads DGGITQSPKYLFRKEGQNVTLSCEQNLNHDAMYWYRQDPGQGLRLIYYSQIVNDFQKGDIAEGYSVSREKKESFPLTVTSAQKNPTAFYLCASSILTIPLSYNEQFFGPGTRLTVL.

About this clone itself: At the DNA level, this CDR3 is encoded by other sequences in the same sample as well. The rearrangement joins TRBV12-5 to TRBJ2-3; 9 nucleotides align to TRBD2. Trimming removed 3 bases from V and 0 bases from J; junction bases left unmatched: 1. The CDR3 covers 15 residues. Looked up from germline, CDR1 is LGHNT and CDR2 is FRNRAP. This chain's CDR3 is CASGLGLASTDTQYF. The DNA for the CDR3 is TGTGCTAGTGGTTTAGGACTAGCGAGCACAGATACGCAGTATTTT.

This chain joins TRBV19 and TRBJ1-5, with 8 bases fitting TRBD1. With V trimmed by 5 bases and J by 7 bases, 10 bases remained unmatched. Germline CDR1 reads LNHDA; CDR2 reads SQIVND (reference sequence). CDR3 size: 15 residues. The CDR3 is CASSLGQGGYQPQHF. DNA for the CDR3: TGTGCCAGTAGTTTAGGACAGGGAGGATACCAGCCCCAGCATTTT.

The chain has TRBV19 and TRBJ1-2; perhaps TRBD1 as D (6 bases). Germline V gene data show CDR1 as LNHDA and CDR2 as SQIVND (reference sequence). The V end was cut by 7 bases, the J end by 3 bases, with 18 bases between. This CDR3 is built from 15 residues. This CDR3 reads CASNYLRGGDYGYTF. The DNA for the CDR3 is TGTGCCAGTAATTATTTACGTGGGGGCGACTATGGCTACACCTTC.

The chain joins TRBV6-5 to TRBJ2-1; perhaps TRBD2 as D (6 bases). Germline-derived CDR1 and CDR2 are MNHEY and SVGAGI. The CDR3 is made up of 15 amino acids. V lost 6 bases and J lost 9, with 21 bases in between. CDR3 bases: TGTGCCAGCAGAAGGGGTGCCACGGGAGTCAGTGAGCAGTTCTTC. This gives the protein CASRRGATGVSEQFF.

This chain links TRBV4-1 with TRBJ1-1; 7 nucleotides agree with TRBD1. CDR1 and CDR2 from the germline V gene are MGHRA and YSYEKL. Trimming at V came to 4 bases and at J to 2 bases, leaving 4 bases not matched to a gene. CDR3 length: 14 amino acids. CDR3 region: CASSRRDSNTEAFF. In nucleotides, the CDR3 is TGCGCCAGCAGCCGCCGGGACAGCAACACTGAAGCTTTCTTT.

The V call is TRBV13, the J call TRBJ2-2; 8 bases map to TRBD2. Germline assignment: CDR1 PRHDT and CDR2 FYEKMQ (reference sequence). The V and J ends lost 5 bases and 0 bases, in that order; junction bases with no gene match: 5. The CDR3 consists of 16 residues. As DNA, the CDR3 is TGTGCCAGCAGCGCCCGACTAGCGACGAACACCGGGGAGCTGTTTTTT. Translation: CASSARLATNTGELFF.

The chain recombines TRBV19 with TRBJ2-4; 14 bases are shared with TRBD2. Trimming at V came to 5 bases and at J to 5 bases, leaving 11 bases not matched to a gene. The germline V gene has CDR1 LNHDA and CDR2 SQIVND (reference sequence). This CDR3 is 18 amino acids long. The CDR3 coding sequence is TGTGCCAGTAGTGTGGGACTAGCGGGAGTAAGTGGGGAAAACATTCAGTACTTC. It codes for CASSVGLAGVSGENIQYF.

V and J are TRBV5-1 and TRBJ2-7; tentatively, D is TRBD1 (6 bases). This CDR3 region has 13 residues. The V end lost 4 bases, the J end lost 3 bases, and 11 bases lay between the germline ends. Germline V gene data show CDR1 as SGHRS and CDR2 as YFSETQ. CDR3 in DNA: TGCGCCAGCAGCCCAGGGGACGACTACGAGCAGTACTTC. Encoded protein: CASSPGDDYEQYF. The whole variable domain, remainder taken from reference TRBV5-1 and TRBJ2-7, is KAGVTQTPRYLIKTRGQQVTLSCSPISGHRSVSWYQQTPGQGLQFLFEYFSETQRNKGNFPGRFSGRQFSNSRSEMNVSTLELGDSALYLCASSPGDDYEQYFGPGTRLTVT.

The chain has TRBV9 and TRBJ1-4; D gene uncertain. Trimming stripped 1 base from V and 4 bases from J, with 11 bases between. CDR3 size: 15 residues. Germline V lookup: CDR1 SGDLS, CDR2 YYNGEE. The chain's CDR3 is CASSVSGNRNEKLFF. CDR3 coding DNA: TGTGCCAGCAGCGTATCGGGGAACCGTAATGAAAAACTGTTTTTT.

Of note for this clone: One end of the junction fails to match germline, which may point to a read error. This chain connects TRBV12-5 to TRBJ1-4; possibly TRBD1 for D (6 bases). This CDR3 contains 11 residues. Germline V gene data show CDR1 as LGHNT and CDR2 as FRNRAP. The CDR3 DNA reads TGTGCTAGTGTCATGAGGGGACACACACGTTTC. Its translation: CASVMRGHTRF.

This chain uses TRBV11-2 with TRBJ1-2, with D tentatively TRBD1 (5 bases). CDR1 is SGHAT, CDR2 FQNNGV, per germline. The V end lost 5 bases, the J end lost 3 bases, and 19 bases lay between the germline ends. CDR3 length equals 16 residues. CDR3 sequence reads: CASSPTGGEYDYGYTF. The CDR3 nucleotides are TGTGCCAGCAGCCCGACCGGGGGGGAGTATGACTATGGCTACACCTTC.